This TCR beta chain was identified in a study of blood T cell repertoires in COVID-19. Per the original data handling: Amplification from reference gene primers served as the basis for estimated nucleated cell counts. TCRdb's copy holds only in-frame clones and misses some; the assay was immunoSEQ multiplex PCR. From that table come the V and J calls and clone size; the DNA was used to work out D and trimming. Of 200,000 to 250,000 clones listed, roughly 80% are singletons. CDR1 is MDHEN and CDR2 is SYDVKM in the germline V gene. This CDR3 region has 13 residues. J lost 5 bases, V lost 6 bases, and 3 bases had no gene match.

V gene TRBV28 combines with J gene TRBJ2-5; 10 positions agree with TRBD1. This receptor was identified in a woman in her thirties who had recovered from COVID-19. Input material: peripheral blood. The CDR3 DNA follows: TGTGCCAGCAGGGGGACAGGGGACGAGACCCAGTACTTC. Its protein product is CASRGTGDETQYF.